The present entry profiles one TCR beta chain with its context. No antigen is known for it. No clone much larger than this one lies a single base away; base qualities are absent. Patients had primary melanoma that had been surgically resected and was considered potentially curable but at risk of metastatic recurrence. The junction shows trimming of 1 base on V and 4 bases on J, plus 8 bases between the germline ends. Including the terminal cysteine and phenylalanine, the CDR3 comprises 14 residues. The entry retains the CDR3 DNA only, 42 bases that are in frame from base 1. Reading the germline V gene (reference sequence) gives CDR1 LNHDA and CDR2 SQIVND. The sample originates from a study of primary melanoma T cells and metastatic recurrence (TCRdb year 2020). Study-level background: A total of some 210 primary melanomas made up the cohort, all of stage T2 to T4 and more than 1 mm thick. Whether T-cell fraction and T-cell repertoire clonality in primary melanoma tumors predicted patient outcome was tested in the study. The T-cell fraction measured by TCR beta sequencing was weighed against progression-free survival, the clinical outcome chosen for the comparison. The sequencing-derived T-cell fraction was compared with histopathological grading of tumor-infiltrating lymphocytes.

What the work shows at the level of the full study, not this receptor alone: An effective T-cell-mediated antitumor response in primary melanoma was presented by the authors only as a suggestion rather than as a demonstrated mechanism. A T-cell fraction greater than 20% appeared to be protective whatever the ulceration status, mitotic rate or nodal disease. Progression-free survival prediction was reportedly improved more by adding T-cell fraction to tumor thickness than by adding any other histopathological variable. The tumor T-cell fraction reportedly predicted progression-free survival independently of thickness, ulceration, mitotic rate and age.

Receptor amplification or capture employed the immunoSEQ multiplex PCR assay. Primary melanoma tumor tissue underwent high-throughput sequencing of the T-cell receptor beta chain. Regarding the original processing steps: Repertoire analyses included TCRB CDR3 sharing between samples and the distribution of insertions and deletions. A gradient-boosted model ranked the predictive value of the T-cell fraction against histopathological variables. TCRdb holds this immuneACCESS table with in-frame rearrangements only. Some clones are missing; in checked studies, unresolved V genes explain under half, and the rest has no known cause. That table furnishes V, J and clone size, whereas the DNA furnished D and trimming. Present in this sample are 1,500 to 1,600 clones, 70% to 80% of which were seen just once. The leading ten clones occupy under 30% of the sample.

Sequenced: melanoma tumor tissue. This clonotype originated in a human donor with melanoma. The sequence is built from TRBV19 and TRBJ1-5, with no confidently assigned D gene. The CDR3 loop reads CASSIVARNQPQHF. The sequence in DNA is TGTGCCAGTAGTATAGTTGCCAGAAATCAGCCCCAGCATTTT.